Presented here are 22 T cell receptor beta chains from one specimen sequenced in a study of T cell changes during pregnancy in multiple sclerosis. Measured with immunoSEQ multiplex PCR; TCRdb has only the in-frame clones, and not every one. The table includes nearly 110,000 clones, 85% to 95% detected once. Sequenced here: peripheral blood, sampled after pregnancy. The source is a female donor with multiple sclerosis, enrolled in a pregnancy study.

The V call is TRBV9, the J call TRBJ2-2; TRBD1 matches at 8 bases. Germline V gives CDR1 SGDLS, CDR2 YYNGEE. V lost 4 bases, J lost 0 bases, and 5 bases stayed unmatched. The CDR3 runs to 16 residues. The CDR3 region is CASSLGQATNTGELFF. The CDR3 coding sequence is TGTGCCAGCAGCTTGGGACAGGCTACGAACACCGGGGAGCTGTTTTTT.

The V and J genes are TRBV19 and TRBJ2-2; 13 positions agree with TRBD2. V gave up 1 base and J gave up 4 bases; unmatched junction bases: 9. The CDR3 extends over 19 amino acids. In germline, CDR1 is LNHDA, CDR2 SQIVND (reference sequence). CDR3 DNA sequence: TGTGCCAGTAGTATAGCTTGGACTAGCGGGAGAAGCATCACCGGGGAGCTGTTTTTT. This sequence encodes CASSIAWTSGRSITGELFF.

The DNA of the CDR3 is TGTGCCAGTAGTAGGACAGGGATGGCCTACGAGCAGTACTTC. The encoded protein is CASSRTGMAYEQYF. The rearrangement links TRBV19 to TRBJ2-7; 8 bases map to TRBD1. J lost 2 bases, V lost 4 bases, and 4 bases had no gene match. The CDR3 covers 14 residues. From germline, CDR1 is LNHDA and CDR2 SQIVND (reference sequence).

V usage is TRBV2 and J usage is TRBJ2-1; 14 bases are a match to TRBD2. Germline V gives CDR1 SNHLY, CDR2 FYNNEI. V shed 3 bases and J 8 bases; nucleotides not matched to a gene: 12. The CDR3 has 18 residues. The CDR3 DNA sequence: TGTGCCAGCAGTGATCCGACTAGCGGGAGGGCCAGGGTAGATGAGCAGTTCTTC. It specifies CASSDPTSGRARVDEQFF.

The chain recombines TRBV4-1 with TRBJ2-7, with D perhaps matching TRBD2 (5 bases). Germline V gene data show CDR1 as MGHRA and CDR2 as YSYEKL. V lost 5 bases, J lost 0 bases, and 17 bases lay in between. The CDR3 has 16 residues. The DNA for the CDR3 is TGCGCCAGCAGCATCCAAGGTCTAGCCATCTCCTACGAGCAGTACTTC. The encoded protein is CASSIQGLAISYEQYF.

The CDR3 region is CASSMEETQYF. The CDR3 bases are TGTGCCAGTAGTATGGAGGAGACCCAGTACTTC. The rearrangement joins TRBV19 to TRBJ2-5; no reliable D call. Germline V gene sequence: CDR1 LNHDA, CDR2 SQIVND (reference sequence). The CDR3 is 11 amino acids. V lost 3 bases, J lost 5 bases, and 4 bases lay in between.

The chain couples TRBV10-1 to TRBJ1-6, with D unclear. Trimming stripped 0 bases from V and 10 bases from J, with 25 bases between. The CDR3 totals 19 residues. Germline CDR1 is WNHNN and CDR2 is SYGVQD (reference sequence). The CDR3 is CASSESRFVLRGLGSPLHF. The CDR3 DNA follows: TGCGCCAGCAGTGAGTCTCGTTTCGTTCTACGGGGATTAGGGTCACCCCTCCACTTT.

This chain uses TRBV4-1 with TRBJ2-1; TRBD2 aligns across 14 bases. CDR3 length equals 15 residues. Germline lookup yields CDR1 MGHRA and CDR2 YSYEKL. V shed 4 bases, J shed 7 bases, and the junction held 3 bases outside the gene matches. The CDR3 loop reads CASSLWTSGRNEQFF. CDR3 DNA: TGCGCCAGCAGCCTTTGGACTAGCGGGAGGAATGAGCAGTTCTTC.

The V and J genes are TRBV29-1 and TRBJ2-7; D gene uncertain. The CDR3 is made up of 12 amino acids. The V end was cut by 6 bases, the J end by 2 bases, with 11 bases between. Germline-derived CDR1 and CDR2 are SQVTM and ANQGSEA. The CDR3 sequence: CSVVKPPYEQYF. The CDR3 nucleotides are TGCAGCGTCGTAAAGCCACCCTACGAGCAGTACTTC.

The chain combines TRBV28 with TRBJ2-7; D perhaps matches TRBD2 (7 bases). Germline V gene data show CDR1 as MDHEN and CDR2 as SYDVKM. V was shortened by 6 bases and J by 2 bases, with 20 bases between the two germline ends. The length of the CDR3 is 16 residues. CDR3 nucleotide sequence: TGTGCCAGCAGGGGGGCGGGAGCCGCACCTACCTACGAGCAGTACTTC. Translating gives CASRGAGAAPTYEQYF.

This CDR3 reads CASRPGTGSYEQYF. In DNA form, the CDR3 reads TGTGCCAGCAGACCCGGGACAGGCTCCTACGAGCAGTACTTC. The V call is TRBV7-9, the J call TRBJ2-7, with 8 bases identical to TRBD1. The CDR3 contains 14 residues. Per the germline V gene, CDR1 is SEHNR and CDR2 is FQNEAQ (reference sequence). V was clipped by 6 bases and J by 0 bases; unmatched bases: 4.

The genes are TRBV2 and TRBJ1-2, with 8 bases fitting TRBD1. From germline, CDR1 is SNHLY and CDR2 FYNNEI. V trimming: 7 bases; J trimming: 6 bases; junction bases outside the gene matches: 4. This CDR3 has 12 amino acids. The chain's CDR3 is CASNTGGDGYTF. CDR3 bases: TGTGCCAGCAACACAGGGGGGGATGGCTACACCTTC.

The J gene is TRBJ2-2, the V gene TRBV7-8; 7 bases are shared with TRBD1. CDR1 is SGHVS, CDR2 FQNEAQ, per germline. CDR3 size: 14 residues. V lost 3 bases to trimming and J lost 5 bases; unmatched junction nucleotides: 3. The CDR3 protein is CASSFYRGTGELFF. CDR3 coding DNA: TGTGCCAGCAGCTTTTACAGGGGAACCGGGGAGCTGTTTTTT.

This chain links TRBV27 with TRBJ1-3, with D possibly matching TRBD1 (5 bases). The CDR3 length is 16 residues. The germline V gene encodes CDR1 MNHEY and CDR2 SMNVEV (reference sequence). Trimming cost V 0 bases and J 3 bases, with 12 bases left between them. CDR3 sequence reads: CASSLSGLTHGNTIYF. The CDR3 bases are TGTGCCAGCAGTTTATCGGGACTGACTCATGGAAACACCATATATTTT.

The rearrangement uses TRBV15 and TRBJ2-3; 9 nucleotides line up with TRBD1. The CDR3 extends over 15 amino acids. V was pared by 8 bases and J by 4 bases, with 10 bases of the junction left unmatched. Germline CDR1 reads LNHNV; CDR2 reads YYDKDF (reference sequence). The CDR3 coding sequence is TGTGCCACCGCACGAGGGGACAGGGACGCAGATACGCAGTATTTT. Translated: CATARGDRDADTQYF.

This clone was picked up a small number of times. V gene TRBV11-2 combines with J gene TRBJ1-6; 7 nucleotides line up with TRBD1. With V trimmed by 2 bases and J by 10 bases, 8 bases remained unmatched. This CDR3 has 15 residues. Germline CDR1 and CDR2: SGHAT and FQNNGV. The DNA of the CDR3 is TGTGCCAGCAGCTTACTGGGGCAGGGGGACTCACCCCTCCACTTT. Encoded protein: CASSLLGQGDSPLHF.

This clone has only one observation. The chain links TRBV5-1 to TRBJ1-3, with TRBD1 matching over 9 bases. The V gene end was trimmed by 0 bases and the J gene end by 2 bases; junction bases not matched to a gene: 0. The CDR3 sequence is 15 residues long. Germline CDR1 SGHRS, CDR2 YFSETQ. The CDR3: CASSLGTGAGNTIYF. The CDR3 nucleotides are TGCGCCAGCAGCTTGGGGACAGGGGCTGGAAACACCATATATTTT.

This clone was observed a handful of times. The chain is built from TRBV6-5 and TRBJ1-5; the D gene is possibly TRBD1 (6 bases). This CDR3 region has 13 residues. Trimming removed 5 bases from V and 5 bases from J, with 10 bases in between. Germline V gene sequence: CDR1 MNHEY, CDR2 SVGAGI. In DNA, the CDR3 is TGTGCCAGCAGTGCAGGGGCACATCAGCCCCAGCATTTT. Encoded protein: CASSAGAHQPQHF.

This chain joins TRBV28 and TRBJ2-1; D may be TRBD2 (5 bases). The CDR3 has 14 amino acids. Trimming pared 3 bases from V and 6 bases from J, leaving 12 bases between. Germline CDR1 reads MDHEN; CDR2 reads SYDVKM. CDR3 nucleotide sequence: TGTGCCAGCAGTTTTGCCCGACTAATCAATGAGCAGTTCTTC. Residues: CASSFARLINEQFF.

V is TRBV6-5 and J is TRBJ2-5; 9 bases fit TRBD2. V lost 6 bases to trimming and J lost 0 bases; unmatched junction nucleotides: 5. This CDR3 comprises 15 residues. Germline CDR1 is MNHEY and CDR2 is SVGAGI. CDR3 residues: CASRAGLANQETQYF. For the CDR3, the DNA is TGTGCCAGCAGGGCCGGACTAGCGAACCAAGAGACCCAGTACTTC.

The V call is TRBV30, the J call TRBJ2-7, with 7 bases fitting TRBD2. Trimming took 3 bases from V and 3 from J; bases not matched to a gene: 2. Germline loops: CDR1 GTSNPN, CDR2 SVGIG (reference sequence). CDR3 length equals 12 residues. This CDR3 is CAWSRGDYEQYF. CDR3 DNA sequence: TGTGCCTGGAGCCGGGGGGACTACGAGCAGTACTTC.

This chain connects TRBV15 to TRBJ1-3; the match to TRBD1 covers 7 bases. CDR3 length: 16 amino acids. The germline V gene has CDR1 LNHNV and CDR2 YYDKDF (reference sequence). The J segment lost 1 base and the V segment lost 3 bases, leaving 6 bases of the junction unmatched. CDR3 sequence reads: CATSRSTGRSGNTIYF. The CDR3 nucleotides read TGTGCCACCAGCAGGTCGACAGGGAGGTCTGGAAACACCATATATTTT.